One sample yielded the 7 T cell receptor beta chains listed below, sequenced in a study of blood T cells in healthy people across ages. Alongside a J-beta primer mix, a sample-barcoded 5' primer served in a second PCR lasting roughly 7 to 11 cycles. One entry per CDR3 protein, called by TCRdb with MiXCR from the 5' RACE reads. The sample has around 1.5 million distinct CDR3 sequences; roughly 32% are singletons. What was sequenced was blood. Receptor source: a woman in her 30s in good health.

The chain is built from TRBV20-1 and TRBJ1-5; possibly TRBD1 for D (6 bases). Germline assignment: CDR1 DFQATT and CDR2 SNEGSKA (reference sequence). The CDR3 is 14 amino acids. Trimming stripped 2 bases from V and 5 bases from J, with 13 bases between. CDR3 in amino acids: CSARSRTVYQPQHF. The CDR3 DNA sequence: TGCAGTGCTAGATCCCGGACAGTTTATCAGCCCCAGCATTTT.

Points on this clonotype: One end of the junction varies from germline; a read error may be responsible. J is TRBJ2-7 and V is TRBV18, with 7 bases aligning to TRBD1. CDR1 KGHSH and CDR2 LQKENI come from the germline V gene. The CDR3 is 16 residues long. The CDR3 region has the DNA TGTGCTAGCTCACCGGTGCCCGGGACAGACTCCTACGAGCAGTACTTC. Protein sequence: CASSPVPGTDSYEQYF.

This clonotype was detected only a few times. The gene calls are TRBV7-9 and TRBJ1-2; D unclear. The CDR3 runs 14 residues. Germline values: CDR1 SEHNR, CDR2 FQNEAQ (reference sequence). V was pared by 0 bases and J by 7 bases, with 12 bases between. CDR3 region: CASSLAPTSGGYTF. DNA of the CDR3: TGTGCCAGCAGCTTAGCCCCCACATCCGGTGGCTACACCTTC.

This chain uses TRBV2 with TRBJ2-3, with no clear D. With 10 bases removed from V and 1 base from J, the gap between germline ends came to 21 bases. The V gene's germline CDR1 is SNHLY and CDR2 FYNNEI. CDR3 length equals 16 residues. CDR3: CATPNPDLAGTDTQYF. CDR3 DNA: TGTGCCACCCCTAATCCTGACTTGGCGGGCACAGATACGCAGTATTTT.

The chain couples TRBV20-1 to TRBJ2-1; no clear D gene. This CDR3 is built from 13 residues. V was clipped by 7 bases and J by 5 bases, with 15 bases between them. Germline V CDR1 and CDR2: DFQATT, SNEGSKA (reference sequence). The CDR3 DNA is TGCAGTGGGGATGGTGACCGGAACAATGAGCAGTTCTTC. Amino acid sequence: CSGDGDRNNEQFF.

The chain couples TRBV20-1 to TRBJ2-7; 15 nucleotides agree with TRBD2. The CDR3 extends over 18 amino acids. Germline values: CDR1 DFQATT, CDR2 SNEGSKA (reference sequence). V shed 1 base, J shed 2 bases, and the junction held 9 bases outside the gene matches. CDR3 loop: CSARGRAGLAGGTYEQYF. The CDR3 nucleotides are TGCAGTGCTAGAGGACGAGCGGGACTAGCGGGAGGAACCTACGAGCAGTACTTC.

This clonotype was observed a handful of times. The genes are TRBV6-2 or TRBV6-3 and TRBJ2-1, with D uncertain. CDR1 is MNHEY and CDR2 is SVGEGT in the germline V gene. Deletions cut 2 bases from V and 9 bases from J, with 11 bases between. The length of the CDR3 is 13 residues. The CDR3 here is CASSYIGVVEQFF. The CDR3, as DNA: TGTGCCAGCAGTTACATTGGGGTGGTTGAGCAGTTCTTC.